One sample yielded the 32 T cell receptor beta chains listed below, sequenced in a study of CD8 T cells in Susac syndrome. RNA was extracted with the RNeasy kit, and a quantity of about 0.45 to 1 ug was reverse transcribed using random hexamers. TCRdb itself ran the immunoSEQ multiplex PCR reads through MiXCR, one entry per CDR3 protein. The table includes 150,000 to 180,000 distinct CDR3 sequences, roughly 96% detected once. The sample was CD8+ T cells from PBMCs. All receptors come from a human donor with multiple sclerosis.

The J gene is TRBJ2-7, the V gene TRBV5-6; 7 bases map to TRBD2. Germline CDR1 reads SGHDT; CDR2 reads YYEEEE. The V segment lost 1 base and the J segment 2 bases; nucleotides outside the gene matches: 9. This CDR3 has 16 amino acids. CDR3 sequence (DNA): TGTGCCAGCAGCTTGTTGAGCGGGGATAGGGCCTACGAGCAGTACGTC. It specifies CASSLLSGDRAYEQYV.

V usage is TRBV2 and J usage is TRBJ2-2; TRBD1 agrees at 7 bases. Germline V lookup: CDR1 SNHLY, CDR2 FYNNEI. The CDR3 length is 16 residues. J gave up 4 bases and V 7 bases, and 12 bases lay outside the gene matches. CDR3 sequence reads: CASISRQGGSTGELFF. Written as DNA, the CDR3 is TGTGCCAGCATCTCGCGACAGGGCGGTAGCACCGGGGAGCTGTTTTTT.

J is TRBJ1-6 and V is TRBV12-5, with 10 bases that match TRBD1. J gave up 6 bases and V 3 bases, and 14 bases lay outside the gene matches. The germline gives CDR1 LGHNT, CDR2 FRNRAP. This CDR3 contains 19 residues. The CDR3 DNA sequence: TGTGCTAGTGGTTTTATCTTGGAATCGGGACAGGGGATTAATTCACCCCTCCACTTT. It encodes CASGFILESGQGINSPLHF.

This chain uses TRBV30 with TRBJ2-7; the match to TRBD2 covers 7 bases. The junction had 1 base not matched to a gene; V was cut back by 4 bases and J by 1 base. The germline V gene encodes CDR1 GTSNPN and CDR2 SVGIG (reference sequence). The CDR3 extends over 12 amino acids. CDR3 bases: TGTGCCTGGAACGGGGGGTCCTACGAGCAGTACTTC. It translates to CAWNGGSYEQYF.

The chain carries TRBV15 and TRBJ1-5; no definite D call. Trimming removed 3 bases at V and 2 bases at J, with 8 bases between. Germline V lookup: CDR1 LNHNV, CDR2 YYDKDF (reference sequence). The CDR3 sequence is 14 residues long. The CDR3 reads CATSSGLGNQPQHF. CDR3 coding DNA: TGTGCCACCAGCAGTGGCCTAGGCAATCAGCCCCAGCATTTT.

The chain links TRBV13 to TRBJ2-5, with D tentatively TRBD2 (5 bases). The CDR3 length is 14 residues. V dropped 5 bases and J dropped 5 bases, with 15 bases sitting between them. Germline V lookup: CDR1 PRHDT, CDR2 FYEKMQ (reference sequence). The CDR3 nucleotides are TGTGCCAGCAGCCAGGTCCAACTAGGGGAGACCCAGTACTTC. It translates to CASSQVQLGETQYF. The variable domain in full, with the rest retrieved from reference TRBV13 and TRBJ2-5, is AAGVIQSPRHLIKEKRETATLKCYPIPRHDTVYWYQQGPGQDPQFLISFYEKMQSDKGSIPDRFSAQQFSDYHSELNMSSLELGDSALYFCASSQVQLGETQYFGPGTRLLVL.

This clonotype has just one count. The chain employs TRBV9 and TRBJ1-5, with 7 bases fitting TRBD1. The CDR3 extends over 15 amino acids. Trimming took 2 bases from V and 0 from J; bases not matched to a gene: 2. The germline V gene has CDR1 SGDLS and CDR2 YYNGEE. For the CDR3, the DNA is TGTGCCAGCAGCGTCGGGACAGTTAGCAATCAGCCCCAGCATTTT. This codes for CASSVGTVSNQPQHF.

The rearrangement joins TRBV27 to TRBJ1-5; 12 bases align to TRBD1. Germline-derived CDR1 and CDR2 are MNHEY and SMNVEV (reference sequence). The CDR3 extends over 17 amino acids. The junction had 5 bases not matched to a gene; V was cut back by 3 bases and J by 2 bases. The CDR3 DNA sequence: TGTGCCAGCAGTTTGCGAGGGACAGGGGGCCGCAATCAGCCCCAGCATTTT. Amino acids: CASSLRGTGGRNQPQHF.

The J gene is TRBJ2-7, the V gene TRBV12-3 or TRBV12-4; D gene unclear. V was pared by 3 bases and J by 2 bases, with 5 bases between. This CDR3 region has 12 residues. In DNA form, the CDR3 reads TGTGCCAGCAGTTTCCGACCCTACGAGCAGTACTTC. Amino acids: CASSFRPYEQYF.

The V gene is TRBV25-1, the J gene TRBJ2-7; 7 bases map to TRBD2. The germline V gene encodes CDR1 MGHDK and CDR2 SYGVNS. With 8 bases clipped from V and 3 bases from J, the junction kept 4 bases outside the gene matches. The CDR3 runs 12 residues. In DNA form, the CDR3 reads TGTGCCAGCGGGGGGGGAGTCTACGAGCAGTACTTC. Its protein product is CASGGGVYEQYF.

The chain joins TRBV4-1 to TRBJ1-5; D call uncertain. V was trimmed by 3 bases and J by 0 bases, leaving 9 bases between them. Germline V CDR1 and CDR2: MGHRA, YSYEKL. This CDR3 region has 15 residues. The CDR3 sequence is CASSQATNSNQPQHF. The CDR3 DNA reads TGCGCCAGCAGCCAGGCCACAAATAGCAATCAGCCCCAGCATTTT.

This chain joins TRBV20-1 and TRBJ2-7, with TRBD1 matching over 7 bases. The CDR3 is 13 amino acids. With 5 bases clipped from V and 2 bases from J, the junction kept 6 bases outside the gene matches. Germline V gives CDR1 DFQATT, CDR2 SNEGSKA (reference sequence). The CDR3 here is CSALRQGTYEQYF. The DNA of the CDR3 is TGCAGTGCTCTTCGACAGGGAACCTACGAGCAGTACTTC.

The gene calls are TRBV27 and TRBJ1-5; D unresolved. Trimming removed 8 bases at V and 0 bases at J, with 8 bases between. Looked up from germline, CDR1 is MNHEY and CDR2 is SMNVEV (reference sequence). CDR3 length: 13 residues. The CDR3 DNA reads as TGTGCCAGCTGGGCTAGTAGCAATCAGCCCCAGCATTTT. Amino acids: CASWASSNQPQHF.

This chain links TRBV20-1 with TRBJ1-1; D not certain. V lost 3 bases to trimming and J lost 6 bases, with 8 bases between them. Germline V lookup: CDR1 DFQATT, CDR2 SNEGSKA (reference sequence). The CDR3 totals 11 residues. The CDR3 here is CSARIGAEAFF. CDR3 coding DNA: TGCAGTGCTAGGATAGGAGCTGAAGCTTTCTTT.

The CDR3 DNA follows: TGTGCCTGGAACCGGGGATCTAACTATGGCTACACCTTC. Its protein product is CAWNRGSNYGYTF. The V gene is TRBV30, the J gene TRBJ1-2; no firm D call. Trimming pared 4 bases from V and 0 bases from J, leaving 9 bases between. CDR1 is GTSNPN, CDR2 SVGIG, per germline (reference sequence). CDR3 size: 13 residues.

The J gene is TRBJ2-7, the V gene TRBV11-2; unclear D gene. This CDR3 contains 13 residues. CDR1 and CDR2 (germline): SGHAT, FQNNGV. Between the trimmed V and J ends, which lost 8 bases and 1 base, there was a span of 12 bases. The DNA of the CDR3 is TGTGCCAGCTTTGGGGAACCGTCCTACGAGCAGTACGTC. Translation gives CASFGEPSYEQYV.

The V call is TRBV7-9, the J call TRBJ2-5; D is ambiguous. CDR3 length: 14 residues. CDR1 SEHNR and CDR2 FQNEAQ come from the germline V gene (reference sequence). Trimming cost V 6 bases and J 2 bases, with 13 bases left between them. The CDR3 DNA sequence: TGTGCCAGCAGTGCCCCCCTGGTTCAAGAGACCCAGTACTTC. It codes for CASSAPLVQETQYF.

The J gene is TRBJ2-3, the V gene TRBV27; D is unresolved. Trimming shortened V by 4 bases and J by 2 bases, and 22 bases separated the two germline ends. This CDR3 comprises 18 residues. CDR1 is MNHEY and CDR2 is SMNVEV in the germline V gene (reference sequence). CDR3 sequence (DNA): TGTGCCAGCAGTTACGCCGCCCCCTTATTGTCCTTCACAGATACGCAGTATTTT. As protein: CASSYAAPLLSFTDTQYF.

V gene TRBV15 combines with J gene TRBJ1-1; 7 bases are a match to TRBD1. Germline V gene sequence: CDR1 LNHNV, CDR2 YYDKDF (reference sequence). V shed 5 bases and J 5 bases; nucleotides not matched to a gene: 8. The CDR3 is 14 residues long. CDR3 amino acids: CATSVRQGGTEAFF. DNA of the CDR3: TGTGCCACCAGCGTCCGACAGGGAGGTACTGAAGCTTTCTTT. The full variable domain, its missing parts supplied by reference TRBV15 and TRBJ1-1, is DAMVIQNPRYQVTQFGKPVTLSCSQTLNHNVMYWYQQKSSQAPKLLFHYYDKDFNNEADTPDNFQSRRPNTSFCFLDIRSPGLGDTAMYLCATSVRQGGTEAFFGQGTRLTVV.

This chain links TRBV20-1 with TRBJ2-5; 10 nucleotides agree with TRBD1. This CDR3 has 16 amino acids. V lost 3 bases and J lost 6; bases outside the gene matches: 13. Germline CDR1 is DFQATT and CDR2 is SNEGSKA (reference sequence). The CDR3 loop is CSARDRGTVSRKTQYF. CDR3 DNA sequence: TGCAGTGCTAGGGACAGGGGGACCGTAAGTCGGAAGACCCAGTACTTC.

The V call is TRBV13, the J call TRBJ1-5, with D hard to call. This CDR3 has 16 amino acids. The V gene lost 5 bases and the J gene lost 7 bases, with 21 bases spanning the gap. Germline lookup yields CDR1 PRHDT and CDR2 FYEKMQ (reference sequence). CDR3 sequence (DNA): TGTGCCAGCAGCCCCAAAAACGGCGGGCTGGAGCAGCCCCAGCATTTT. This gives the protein CASSPKNGGLEQPQHF.

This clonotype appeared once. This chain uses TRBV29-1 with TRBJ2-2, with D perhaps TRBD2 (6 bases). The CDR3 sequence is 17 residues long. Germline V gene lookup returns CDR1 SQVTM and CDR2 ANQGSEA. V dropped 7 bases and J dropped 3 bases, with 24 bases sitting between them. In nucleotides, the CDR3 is TGCAGCGCCGACGTCTGGCTGCCGGGGGACCACACCGGGGAGCTGTTTTTT. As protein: CSADVWLPGDHTGELFF.

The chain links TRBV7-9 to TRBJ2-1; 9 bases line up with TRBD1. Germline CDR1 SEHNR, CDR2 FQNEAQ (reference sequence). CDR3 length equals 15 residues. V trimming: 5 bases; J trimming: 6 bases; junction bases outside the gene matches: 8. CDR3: CASSPRDRAFNEQFF. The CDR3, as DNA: TGTGCCAGCAGCCCCCGGGACAGGGCCTTCAATGAGCAGTTCTTC.

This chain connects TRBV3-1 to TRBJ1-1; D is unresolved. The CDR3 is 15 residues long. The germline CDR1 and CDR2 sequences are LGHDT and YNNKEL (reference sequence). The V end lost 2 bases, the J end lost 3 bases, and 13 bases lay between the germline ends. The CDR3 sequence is CASSQQAWSYTEAFF. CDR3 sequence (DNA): TGTGCCAGCAGCCAACAGGCTTGGTCTTACACTGAAGCTTTCTTT.

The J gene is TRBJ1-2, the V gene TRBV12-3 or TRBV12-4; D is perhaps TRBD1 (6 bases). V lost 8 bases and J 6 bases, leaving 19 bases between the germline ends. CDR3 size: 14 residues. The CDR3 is CASALSRGIDGYTF. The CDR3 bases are TGTGCCAGCGCCTTATCCAGGGGCATAGATGGCTACACCTTC.

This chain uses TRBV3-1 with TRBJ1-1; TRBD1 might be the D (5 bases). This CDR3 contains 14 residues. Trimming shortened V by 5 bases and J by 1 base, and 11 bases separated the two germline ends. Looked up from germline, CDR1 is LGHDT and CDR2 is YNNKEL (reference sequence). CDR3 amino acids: CASSGSGRNTEAFF. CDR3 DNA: TGTGCCAGCAGCGGGTCGGGACGGAACACTGAAGCTTTCTTT.

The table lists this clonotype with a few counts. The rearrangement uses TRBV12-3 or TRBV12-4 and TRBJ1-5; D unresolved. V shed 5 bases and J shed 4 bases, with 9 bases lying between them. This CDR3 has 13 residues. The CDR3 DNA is TGTGCCAGCAGTCCAGACCCGAATCAGCCCCAGCATTTT. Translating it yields CASSPDPNQPQHF.

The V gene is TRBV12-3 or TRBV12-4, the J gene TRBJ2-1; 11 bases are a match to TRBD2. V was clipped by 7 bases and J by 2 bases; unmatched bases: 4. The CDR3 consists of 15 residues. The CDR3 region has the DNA TGTGCCAGCAAGGCTAGCGGGGGGCCCTACAATGAGCAGTTCTTC. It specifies CASKASGGPYNEQFF.

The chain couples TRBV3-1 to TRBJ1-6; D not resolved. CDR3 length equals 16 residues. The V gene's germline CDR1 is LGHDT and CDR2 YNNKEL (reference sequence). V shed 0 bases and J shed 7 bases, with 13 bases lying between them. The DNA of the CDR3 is TGTGCCAGCAGCCAAGATAGCCGGGGATGGAATTCACCCCTCCACTTT. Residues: CASSQDSRGWNSPLHF.

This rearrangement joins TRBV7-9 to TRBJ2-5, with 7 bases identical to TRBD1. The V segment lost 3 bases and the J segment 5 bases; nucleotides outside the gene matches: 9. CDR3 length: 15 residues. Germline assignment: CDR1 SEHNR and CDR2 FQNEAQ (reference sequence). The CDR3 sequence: CASSFFPQGDETQYF. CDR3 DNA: TGTGCCAGCAGCTTTTTCCCCCAGGGGGATGAGACCCAGTACTTC. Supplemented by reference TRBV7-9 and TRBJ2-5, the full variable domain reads DTGVSQNPRHKITKRGQNVTFRCDPISEHNRLYWYRQTLGQGPEFLTYFQNEAQLEKSRLLSDRFSAERPKGSFSTLEIQRTEQGDSAMYLCASSFFPQGDETQYFGPGTRLLVL.

The CDR3 loop reads CASSPGSLTDTQYF. The CDR3, as DNA: TGTGCCAGCAGCCCGGGGTCACTCACAGATACGCAGTATTTT. The genes are TRBV3-1 and TRBJ2-3, with D tentatively TRBD2 (5 bases). This CDR3 is built from 14 residues. Per germline, CDR1 LGHDT and CDR2 YNNKEL (reference sequence). V was trimmed by 4 bases and J by 2 bases, leaving 10 bases between them.

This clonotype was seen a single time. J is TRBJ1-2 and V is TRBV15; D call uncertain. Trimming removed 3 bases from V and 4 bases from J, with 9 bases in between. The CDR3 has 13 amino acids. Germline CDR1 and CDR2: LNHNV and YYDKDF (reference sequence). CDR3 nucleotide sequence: TGTGCCACCAGCAGTTGGGGAAGCTATGGCTACACCTTC. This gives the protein CATSSWGSYGYTF.